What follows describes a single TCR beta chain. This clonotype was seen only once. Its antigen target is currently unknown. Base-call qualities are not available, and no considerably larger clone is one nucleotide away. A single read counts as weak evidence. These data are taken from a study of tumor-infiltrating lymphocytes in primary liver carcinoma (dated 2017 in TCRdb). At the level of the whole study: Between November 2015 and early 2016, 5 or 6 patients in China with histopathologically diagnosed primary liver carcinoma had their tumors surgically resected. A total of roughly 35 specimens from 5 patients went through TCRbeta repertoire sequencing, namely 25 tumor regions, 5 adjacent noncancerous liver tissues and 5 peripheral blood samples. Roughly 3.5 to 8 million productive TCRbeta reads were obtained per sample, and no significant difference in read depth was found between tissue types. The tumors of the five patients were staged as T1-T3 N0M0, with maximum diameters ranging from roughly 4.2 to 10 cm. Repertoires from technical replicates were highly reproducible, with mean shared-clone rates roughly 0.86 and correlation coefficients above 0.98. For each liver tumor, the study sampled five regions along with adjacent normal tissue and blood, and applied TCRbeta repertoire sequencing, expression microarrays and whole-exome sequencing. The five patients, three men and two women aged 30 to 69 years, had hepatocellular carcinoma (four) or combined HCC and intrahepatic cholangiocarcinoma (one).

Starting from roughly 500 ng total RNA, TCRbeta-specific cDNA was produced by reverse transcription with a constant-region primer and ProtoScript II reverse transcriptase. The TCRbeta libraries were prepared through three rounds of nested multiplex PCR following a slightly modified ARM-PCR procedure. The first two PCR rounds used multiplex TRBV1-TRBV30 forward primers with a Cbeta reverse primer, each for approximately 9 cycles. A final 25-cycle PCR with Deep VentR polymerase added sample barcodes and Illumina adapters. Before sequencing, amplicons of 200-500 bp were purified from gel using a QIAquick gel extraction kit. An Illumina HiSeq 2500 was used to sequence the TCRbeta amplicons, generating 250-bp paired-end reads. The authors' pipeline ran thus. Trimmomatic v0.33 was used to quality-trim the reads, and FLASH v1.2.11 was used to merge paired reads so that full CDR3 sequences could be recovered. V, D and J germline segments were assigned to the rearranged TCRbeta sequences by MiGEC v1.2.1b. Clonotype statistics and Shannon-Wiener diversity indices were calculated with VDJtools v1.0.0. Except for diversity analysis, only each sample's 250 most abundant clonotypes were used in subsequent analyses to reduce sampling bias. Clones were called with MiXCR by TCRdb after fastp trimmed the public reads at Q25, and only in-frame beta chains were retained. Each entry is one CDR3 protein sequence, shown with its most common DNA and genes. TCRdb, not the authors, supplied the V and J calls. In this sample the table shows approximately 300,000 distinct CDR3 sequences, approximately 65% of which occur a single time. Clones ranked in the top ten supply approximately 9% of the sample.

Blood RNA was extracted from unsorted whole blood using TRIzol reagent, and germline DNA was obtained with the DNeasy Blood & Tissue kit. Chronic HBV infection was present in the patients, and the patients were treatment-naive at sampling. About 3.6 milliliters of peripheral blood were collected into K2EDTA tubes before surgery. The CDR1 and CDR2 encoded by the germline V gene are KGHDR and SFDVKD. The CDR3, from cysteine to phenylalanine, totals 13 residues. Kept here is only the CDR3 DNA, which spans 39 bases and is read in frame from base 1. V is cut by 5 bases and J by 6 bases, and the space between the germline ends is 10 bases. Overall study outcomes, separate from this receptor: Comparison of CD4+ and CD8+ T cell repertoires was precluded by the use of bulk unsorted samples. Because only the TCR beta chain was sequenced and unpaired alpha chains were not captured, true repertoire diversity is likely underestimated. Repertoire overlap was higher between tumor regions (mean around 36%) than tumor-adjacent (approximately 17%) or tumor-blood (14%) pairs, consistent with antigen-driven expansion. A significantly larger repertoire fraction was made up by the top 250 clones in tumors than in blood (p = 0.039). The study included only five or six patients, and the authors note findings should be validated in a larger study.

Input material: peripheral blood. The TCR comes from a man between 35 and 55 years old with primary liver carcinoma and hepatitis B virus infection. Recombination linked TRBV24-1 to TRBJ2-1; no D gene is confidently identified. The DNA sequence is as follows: TGTGCCACCAGTGTCTCGGGTTTCAATGAGCAGTTCTTC. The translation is CATSVSGFNEQFF.